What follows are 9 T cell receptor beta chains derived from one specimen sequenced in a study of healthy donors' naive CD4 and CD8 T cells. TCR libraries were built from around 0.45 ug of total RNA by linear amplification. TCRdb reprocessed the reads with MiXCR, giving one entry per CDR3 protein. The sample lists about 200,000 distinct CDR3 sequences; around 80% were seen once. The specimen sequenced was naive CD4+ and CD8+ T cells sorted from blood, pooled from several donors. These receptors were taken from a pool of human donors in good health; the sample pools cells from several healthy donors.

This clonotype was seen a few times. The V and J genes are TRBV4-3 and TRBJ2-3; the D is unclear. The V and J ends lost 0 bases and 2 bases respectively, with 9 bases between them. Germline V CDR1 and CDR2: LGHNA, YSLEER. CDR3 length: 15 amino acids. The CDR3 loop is CASSQDRGYTDTQYF. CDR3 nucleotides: TGCGCCAGCAGCCAAGATCGCGGTTACACAGATACGCAGTATTTT.

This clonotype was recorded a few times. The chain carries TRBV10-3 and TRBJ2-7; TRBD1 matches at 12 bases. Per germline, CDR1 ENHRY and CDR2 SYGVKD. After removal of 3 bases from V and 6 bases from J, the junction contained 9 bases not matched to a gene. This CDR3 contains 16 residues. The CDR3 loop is CAISDPGQGASGEQYF. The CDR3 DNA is TGTGCCATCAGTGACCCGGGACAGGGGGCGTCGGGCGAGCAGTACTTC.

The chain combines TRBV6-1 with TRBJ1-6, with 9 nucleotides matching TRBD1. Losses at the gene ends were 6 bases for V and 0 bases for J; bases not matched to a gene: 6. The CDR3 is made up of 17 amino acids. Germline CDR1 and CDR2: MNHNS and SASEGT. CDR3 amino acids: CASRAGTGISYNSPLHF. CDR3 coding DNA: TGTGCCAGCAGGGCGGGGACAGGGATCTCCTATAATTCACCCCTCCACTTT.

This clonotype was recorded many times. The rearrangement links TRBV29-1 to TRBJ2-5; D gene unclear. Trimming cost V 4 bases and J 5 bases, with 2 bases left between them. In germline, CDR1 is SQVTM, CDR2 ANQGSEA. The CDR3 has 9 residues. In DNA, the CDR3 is TGCAGCGTTGGGGAGACCCAGTACTTC. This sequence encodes CSVGETQYF.

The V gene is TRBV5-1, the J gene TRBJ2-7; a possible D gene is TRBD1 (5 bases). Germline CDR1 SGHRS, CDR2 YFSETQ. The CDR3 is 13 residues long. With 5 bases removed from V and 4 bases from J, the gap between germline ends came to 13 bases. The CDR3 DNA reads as TGCGCCAGCAGGCAGGGTAAAGGGTACGAGCAGTACTTC. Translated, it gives CASRQGKGYEQYF.

CDR3 sequence (DNA): TGTGCCGGACGGGACAGTGTAAATGGCTACACCTTC. Its translation is CAGRDSVNGYTF. This chain joins TRBV19 and TRBJ1-2; 7 bases fit TRBD1. Germline CDR1 is LNHDA and CDR2 is SQIVND (reference sequence). V shed 11 bases and J 6 bases; nucleotides not matched to a gene: 9. The CDR3 length is 12 residues.

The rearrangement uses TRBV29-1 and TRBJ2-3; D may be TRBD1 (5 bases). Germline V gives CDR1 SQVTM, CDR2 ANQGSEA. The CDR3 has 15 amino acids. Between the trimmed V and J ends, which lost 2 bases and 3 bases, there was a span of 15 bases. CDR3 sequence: CSVEPSTVGTDTQYF. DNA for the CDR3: TGCAGCGTTGAACCCTCGACAGTGGGTACAGATACGCAGTATTTT.

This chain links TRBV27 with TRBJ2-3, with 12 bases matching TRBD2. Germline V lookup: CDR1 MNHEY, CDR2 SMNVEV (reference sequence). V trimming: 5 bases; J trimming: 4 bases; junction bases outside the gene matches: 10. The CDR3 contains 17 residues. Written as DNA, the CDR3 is TGTGCCAGCAGTCCCCTACTAGCGGGAGGCCCGGCAGATACGCAGTATTTT. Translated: CASSPLLAGGPADTQYF.

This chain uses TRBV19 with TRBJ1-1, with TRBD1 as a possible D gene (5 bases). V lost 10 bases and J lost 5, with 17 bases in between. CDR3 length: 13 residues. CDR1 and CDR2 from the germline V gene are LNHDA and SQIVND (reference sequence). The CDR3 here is CATFSGKRTEAFF. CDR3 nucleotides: TGTGCCACCTTCTCAGGGAAAAGGACTGAAGCTTTCTTT.